This entry features one T cell receptor beta chain sequence. Looked up from germline, CDR1 is MDHEN and CDR2 is SYDVKM. Trimming cost V 8 bases and J 1 base; bases outside gene matches: 15. The CDR3 spans 18 residues. Authors' methods: Counts of nucleated cells, estimated from reference gene primer amplification, were obtained. Sequencing used immunoSEQ multiplex PCR; TCRdb keeps in-frame clones, though not all of them. Clone size and the V and J calls come from that table; the DNA yielded D and trimming. The sample lists 180,000 or so clones, less than 80% occurring once. The data were obtained in a study of blood T cell repertoires in COVID-19. Study-level background: Samples representing acute and convalescent COVID-19 were sourced from the United States, Italy and Spain. T cells, B-cell-depleted T cells, or PBMCs supplied cDNA or gDNA.

This TCR came from a man in his fifties or sixties who had recovered from COVID-19. The material sequenced was peripheral blood. The chain is built from TRBV28 and TRBJ2-1, with TRBD2 identical over 9 bases. The CDR3 sequence is CASSPTSILAGSYNEQFF. DNA of the CDR3: TGTGCCAGCTCCCCCACATCCATTCTAGCGGGATCCTACAATGAGCAGTTCTTC.